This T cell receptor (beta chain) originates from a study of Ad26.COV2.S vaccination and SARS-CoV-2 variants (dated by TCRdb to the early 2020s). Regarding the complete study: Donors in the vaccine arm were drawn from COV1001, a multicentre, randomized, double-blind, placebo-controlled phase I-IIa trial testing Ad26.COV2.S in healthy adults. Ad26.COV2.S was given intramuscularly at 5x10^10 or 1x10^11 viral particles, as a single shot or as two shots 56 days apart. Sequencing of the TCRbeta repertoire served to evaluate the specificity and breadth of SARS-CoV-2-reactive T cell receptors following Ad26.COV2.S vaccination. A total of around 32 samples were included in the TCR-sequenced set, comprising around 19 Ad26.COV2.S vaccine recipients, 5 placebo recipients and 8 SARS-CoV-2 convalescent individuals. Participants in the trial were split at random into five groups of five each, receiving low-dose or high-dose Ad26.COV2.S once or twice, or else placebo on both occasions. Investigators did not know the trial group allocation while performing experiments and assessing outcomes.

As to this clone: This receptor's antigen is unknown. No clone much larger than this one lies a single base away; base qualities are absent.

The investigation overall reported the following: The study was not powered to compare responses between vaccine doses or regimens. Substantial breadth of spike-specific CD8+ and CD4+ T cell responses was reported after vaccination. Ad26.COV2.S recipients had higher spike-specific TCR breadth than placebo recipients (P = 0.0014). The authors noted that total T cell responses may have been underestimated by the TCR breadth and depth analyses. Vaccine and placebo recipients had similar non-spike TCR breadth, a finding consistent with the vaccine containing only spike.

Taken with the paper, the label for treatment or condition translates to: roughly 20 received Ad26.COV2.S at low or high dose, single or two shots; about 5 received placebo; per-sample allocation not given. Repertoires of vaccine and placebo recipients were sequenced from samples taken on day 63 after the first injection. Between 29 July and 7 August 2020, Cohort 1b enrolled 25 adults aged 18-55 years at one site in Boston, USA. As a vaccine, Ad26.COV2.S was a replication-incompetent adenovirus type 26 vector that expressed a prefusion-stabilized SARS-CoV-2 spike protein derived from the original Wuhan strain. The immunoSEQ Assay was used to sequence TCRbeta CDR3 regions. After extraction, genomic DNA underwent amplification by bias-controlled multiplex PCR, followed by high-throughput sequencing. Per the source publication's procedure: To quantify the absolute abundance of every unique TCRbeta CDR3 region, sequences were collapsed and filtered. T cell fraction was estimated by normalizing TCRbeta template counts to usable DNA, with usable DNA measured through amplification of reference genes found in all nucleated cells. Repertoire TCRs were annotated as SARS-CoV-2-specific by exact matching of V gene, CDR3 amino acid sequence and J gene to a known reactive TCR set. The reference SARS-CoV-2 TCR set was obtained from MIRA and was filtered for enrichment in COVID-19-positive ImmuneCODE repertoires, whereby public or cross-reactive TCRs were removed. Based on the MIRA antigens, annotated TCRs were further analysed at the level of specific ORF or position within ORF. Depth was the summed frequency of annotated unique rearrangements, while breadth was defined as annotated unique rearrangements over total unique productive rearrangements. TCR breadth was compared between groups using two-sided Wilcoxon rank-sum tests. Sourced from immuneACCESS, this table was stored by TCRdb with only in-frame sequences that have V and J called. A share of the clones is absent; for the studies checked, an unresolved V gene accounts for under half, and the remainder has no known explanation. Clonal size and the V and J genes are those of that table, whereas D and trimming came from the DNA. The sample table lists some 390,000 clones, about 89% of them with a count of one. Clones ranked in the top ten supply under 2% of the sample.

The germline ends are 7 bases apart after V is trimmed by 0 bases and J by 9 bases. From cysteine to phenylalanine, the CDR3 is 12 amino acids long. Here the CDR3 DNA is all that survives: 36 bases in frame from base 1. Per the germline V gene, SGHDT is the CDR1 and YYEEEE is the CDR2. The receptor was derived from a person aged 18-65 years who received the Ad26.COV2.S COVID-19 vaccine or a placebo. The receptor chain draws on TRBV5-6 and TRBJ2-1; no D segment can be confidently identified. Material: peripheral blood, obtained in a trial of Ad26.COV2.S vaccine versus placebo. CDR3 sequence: CASSLDYSEQFF. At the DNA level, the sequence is TGTGCCAGCAGCTTGGATTATAGTGAGCAGTTCTTC. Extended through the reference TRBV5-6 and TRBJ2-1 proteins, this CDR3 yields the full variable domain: DAGVTQSPTHLIKTRGQQVTLRCSPKSGHDTVSWYQQALGQGPQFIFQYYEEEERQRGNFPDRFSGHQFPNYSSELNVNALLLGDSALYLCASSLDYSEQFFGPGTRLTVL.